The present T cell receptor (beta chain) was sequenced within a study of T cells in Graves' hyperthyroidism and ophthalmopathy. Germline lookup yields CDR1 SSHAT and CDR2 FNYEAQ (reference sequence). The CDR3 consists of 14 residues. This clonotype was counted at least ten times. The germline gene is not matched at one end of the junction; a read error may be the cause. From RNA transcripts, TCR beta CDR3 regions were amplified. When the TCR CDR3 underwent first-round RT-PCR, the HTBI primer set was used. TCRdb reprocessed the multiplex PCR reads via MiXCR and lists one record per CDR3 protein. The sample has fewer than 350,000 distinct CDR3 sequences, roughly 15% seen once.

V gene TRBV7-7 combines with J gene TRBJ2-3; tentative D call: TRBD1 (6 bases). This clonotype originated in a woman in her fifties or sixties with Graves' hyperthyroidism that later progressed to Graves' ophthalmopathy. The sample comprised blood. The CDR3 DNA reads as TGTGCTAGCAGCTTTAGACAGGACACAGATACGCAGTATTTT. Residues: CASSFRQDTDTQYF.